This passage covers 12 T cell receptor beta chains from one sample sequenced in a study of T cells in Graves' hyperthyroidism and ophthalmopathy. RNA transcripts were the template for amplifying TCR beta CDR3 regions. The study used the HTBI primer set for a first-round RT-PCR of the TCR CDR3. MiXCR, run by TCRdb on the multiplex PCR reads, gives a single entry per CDR3 protein. Of hundreds of thousands of distinct CDR3 sequences detected, approximately 13% appear once; the ten largest clones hold 9.2%. The specimen was blood. The origin of the receptors is a woman aged 18-35 years with Graves' hyperthyroidism.

The table lists this clonotype with many counts. This sequence joins TRBV28 and TRBJ2-6; D possibly matches TRBD1 or TRBD2 (6 bases each). Germline V gene sequence: CDR1 MDHEN, CDR2 SYDVKM. The V end was cut by 3 bases, the J end by 0 bases, with 9 bases between. The CDR3 spans 16 residues. CDR3 residues: CASSFGGGSGANVLTF. DNA for the CDR3: TGTGCCAGCAGTTTCGGAGGGGGCTCTGGGGCCAACGTCCTGACTTTC.

Note on this clonotype: One junction end disagrees with the germline gene, perhaps due to a read error. V gene TRBV9 combines with J gene TRBJ2-5; TRBD2 agrees at 8 bases. The CDR3 extends over 15 amino acids. The germline V gene has CDR1 SGDLS and CDR2 YYNGEE. The DNA for the CDR3 is TGTGCCAGCAGCGTAGACCCACATTCGGGAGGGGGGGTTGACTTC. It codes for CASSVDPHSGGGVDF. Variable domain in full (rest from reference TRBV9 and TRBJ2-5): DSGVTQTPKHLITATGQRVTLRCSPRSGDLSVYWYQQSLDQGLQFLIQYYNGEERAKGNILERFSAQQFPDLHSELNLSSLELGDSALYFCASSVDPHSGGGVDFGPGTRLLVL.

This chain links TRBV28 with TRBJ2-2, with 7 bases identical to TRBD1. J gave up 0 bases and V 6 bases, and 4 bases lay outside the gene matches. The CDR3 loop spans 15 amino acids. Germline-derived CDR1 and CDR2 are MDHEN and SYDVKM. As DNA, the CDR3 is TGTGCCAGCAGGAGGGGGCAATCGAACACCGGGGAGCTGTTTTTT. Amino acids: CASRRGQSNTGELFF.

This clonotype was seen many times. This chain links TRBV6-2 or TRBV6-3 with TRBJ1-1, with D hard to call. The CDR3 is made up of 12 amino acids. The germline V gene encodes CDR1 MNHEY and CDR2 SVGEGT. The V and J ends lost 8 bases and 1 base respectively, with 8 bases between them. The CDR3 spells CASGEGNTEAFF. The CDR3 DNA is TGTGCCAGCGGCGAAGGGAACACTGAAGCTTTCTTT.

This clonotype was observed once. Here the CDR3 reads CASSQVGQGTDTQYF. The CDR3 bases are TGTGCCAGCAGCCAAGTTGGACAAGGGACAGATACGCAGTATTTT. The chain couples TRBV3-1 to TRBJ2-3; D perhaps matches TRBD1 (5 bases). Deletions cut 1 base from V and 3 bases from J, with 11 bases between. Germline V gives CDR1 LGHDT, CDR2 YNNKEL (reference sequence). This CDR3 contains 15 residues.

This clonotype was seen many times. The genes are TRBV12-3 or TRBV12-4 and TRBJ2-5; 10 bases are a match to TRBD2. The CDR3 extends over 13 amino acids. The junction had 3 bases not matched to a gene; V was cut back by 6 bases and J by 5 bases. The CDR3 nucleotides are TGTGCCAGCAGGCGGACTAGCGGTGAGACCCAGTACTTC. Encoded protein: CASRRTSGETQYF.

The chain has TRBV7-9 and TRBJ2-2, with TRBD2 matching 10 bases. V lost 5 bases and J lost 3; bases outside the gene matches: 12. Germline-derived CDR1 and CDR2 are SEHNR and FQNEAQ (reference sequence). The CDR3 consists of 18 residues. CDR3 protein: CASSHTGLAGVYTGELFF. The CDR3 DNA follows: TGTGCCAGCAGCCATACAGGCCTAGCGGGAGTATACACCGGGGAGCTGTTTTTT.

This clonotype was observed at least ten times. The DNA for the CDR3 is TGCAGTGCTGAGAGTGGGGGATCCAACACAGATACGCAGTATTTT. Its translation: CSAESGGSNTDTQYF. This chain uses TRBV20-1 with TRBJ2-3; D is tentatively TRBD1 or TRBD2 (5 bases each). The germline V gene has CDR1 DFQATT and CDR2 SNEGSKA (reference sequence). The ends were cut back, 5 bases at V and 2 bases at J, with 17 bases in the middle. The CDR3 sequence is 15 residues long.

Details on this clonotype: This may arise from a read error, as a much more abundant clone is one base away. The genes are TRBV20-1 and TRBJ1-4; the D is unclear. The CDR3 consists of 15 residues. Germline values: CDR1 DFQATT, CDR2 SNEGSKA (reference sequence). With 3 bases removed from V and 9 bases from J, the gap between germline ends came to 20 bases. In nucleotides, the CDR3 is TGCAGTGCTAGTGATTCGGGATCCACGGGGAAAAAACTGTTTTTT. This translates into CSASDSGSTGKKLFF.

The gene calls are TRBV9 and TRBJ1-6; D uncertain. The CDR3 contains 15 residues. Germline V gene data show CDR1 as SGDLS and CDR2 as YYNGEE. Trimming took 0 bases from V and 5 from J, leaving 9 bases between them. CDR3 DNA sequence: TGTGCCAGCAGCGTAGAACCGGGTGATAATTCACCCCTCCACTTT. It translates to CASSVEPGDNSPLHF.

This clonotype has ten or more counts. The V call is TRBV6-1, the J call TRBJ1-5; D is uncertain. The CDR3 has 14 residues. CDR1 is MNHNS and CDR2 is SASEGT in the germline V gene. Trimming took 1 base from V and 5 from J, leaving 9 bases between them. The DNA of the CDR3 is TGTGCCAGCAGTGAAGTAGGATCGTATCAGCCCCAGCATTTT. Its translation: CASSEVGSYQPQHF.

The V gene is TRBV7-6, the J gene TRBJ1-4; D is undetermined. Trimming shortened V by 5 bases and J by 2 bases, and 15 bases separated the two germline ends. The germline V gene encodes CDR1 SGHVS and CDR2 FNYEAQ. CDR3 size: 16 residues. The CDR3 loop is CASSRGAARTNEKLFF. The CDR3 DNA follows: TGTGCCAGCAGCAGAGGTGCCGCTCGGACTAATGAAAAACTGTTTTTT.